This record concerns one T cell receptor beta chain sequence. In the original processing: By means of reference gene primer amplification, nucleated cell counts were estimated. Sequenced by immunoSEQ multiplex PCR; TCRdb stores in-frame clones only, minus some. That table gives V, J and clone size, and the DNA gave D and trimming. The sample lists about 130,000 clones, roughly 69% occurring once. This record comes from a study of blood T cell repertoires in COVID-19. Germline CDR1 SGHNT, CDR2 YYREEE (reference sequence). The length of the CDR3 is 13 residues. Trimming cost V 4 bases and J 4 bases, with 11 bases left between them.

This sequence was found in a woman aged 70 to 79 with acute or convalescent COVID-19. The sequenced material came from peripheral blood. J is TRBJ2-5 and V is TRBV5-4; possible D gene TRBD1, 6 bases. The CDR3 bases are TGTGCCAGCAGCCGGGGACATCCAGAGACCCAGTACTTC. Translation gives CASSRGHPETQYF.